A single sample gave rise to the 4 T cell receptor beta chains below, sequenced in a study of early T cells in non-severe SARS-CoV-2 infection. TCRdb itself ran the 5' RACE reads through MiXCR, one entry per CDR3 protein. The sample shows 20,000 to 30,000 distinct CDR3 sequences, over 3.5% of them seen only once. The specimen sequenced was whole blood. These receptors were obtained from an adult who was a healthcare worker with PCR-confirmed SARS-CoV-2 infection or an uninfected control (not recorded which).

This clonotype occurred many times. The genes are TRBV28 and TRBJ2-7; perhaps D is TRBD1 or TRBD2 (5 bases each). The CDR3 covers 17 residues. Per germline, CDR1 MDHEN and CDR2 SYDVKM. The germline V and J ends were trimmed by 3 bases and 4 bases, with 22 bases remaining between them. The CDR3 is CASSFNGWGTAPYEQYF. In DNA form, the CDR3 reads TGTGCCAGCAGTTTTAATGGTTGGGGGACGGCACCTTACGAGCAGTACTTC.

In this sample, this clonotype turned up many times. The rearrangement links TRBV28 to TRBJ2-6; D gene unclear. Trimming left V 6 bases short and J 0 bases short, with 12 bases between. The CDR3 covers 16 residues. Germline loops: CDR1 MDHEN, CDR2 SYDVKM. For the CDR3, the DNA is TGTGCCAGCAGGAACAGAGGTTTCTCTGGGGCCAACGTCCTGACTTTC. Amino acids: CASRNRGFSGANVLTF.

This clonotype was seen at least ten times. V gene TRBV18 combines with J gene TRBJ1-1; TRBD1 is a possible D gene (5 bases). Trimming took off 3 bases at V and 6 bases at J, with 14 bases between the two ends. The CDR3 consists of 14 residues. The germline CDR1 and CDR2 sequences are KGHSH and LQKENI. The CDR3 spells CASSPFPGKSEAFF. The CDR3 nucleotides are TGTGCCAGCTCACCCTTCCCAGGGAAGTCTGAAGCTTTCTTT.

This clonotype occurred a few times. CDR3 nucleotide sequence: TGTGCCAGCAGTGAAAAGGACGAGCAGTACTTC. Amino acid sequence: CASSEKDEQYF. The chain joins TRBV25-1 to TRBJ2-7; D unresolved. This CDR3 has 11 residues. CDR1 MGHDK and CDR2 SYGVNS come from the germline V gene. Trimming took 2 bases from V and 5 from J, leaving 4 bases between them.